The 8 T cell receptor beta chains below were found in one sample sequenced in a study of T cells after yellow fever vaccination. TCRdb ran MiXCR on the 5' RACE reads and lists one entry per CDR3 protein. The sample records about 130,000 distinct CDR3 sequences, roughly 8.2% being singletons. Sample: CD8+ T cells sorted from PBMCs, taken on the day of the yellow fever booster vaccination. All receptors derive from a man between 18 and 29 years old who received the YFV17D yellow fever vaccine.

In this sample, this clonotype turned up many times. This chain links TRBV12-3 or TRBV12-4 with TRBJ2-1, with TRBD1 matching over 11 bases. V trimming: 3 bases; J trimming: 4 bases; junction bases outside the gene matches: 2. This CDR3 is 15 amino acids long. The CDR3 DNA reads TGTGCCAGCAGTTTCGGGACAGGGGGTTACAATGAGCAGTTCTTC. Protein: CASSFGTGGYNEQFF.

This clonotype was observed at least ten times. This chain joins TRBV6-5 and TRBJ1-1, with TRBD1 identical over 10 bases. Germline CDR1 is MNHEY and CDR2 is SVGAGI. This CDR3 contains 15 residues. V shed 7 bases, J shed 5 bases, and the junction held 10 bases outside the gene matches. Here the CDR3 DNA reads TGTGCCAGCACCGGGGGACAGGGGAGGTTAACTGAAGCTTTCTTT. It encodes CASTGGQGRLTEAFF.

Ten or more counts support this clonotype. The rearrangement joins TRBV7-2 to TRBJ2-6; 8 nucleotides line up with TRBD1. Per germline, CDR1 SGHTA and CDR2 FQGNSA. The length of the CDR3 is 18 residues. V was clipped by 1 base and J by 6 bases; unmatched bases: 11. CDR3 DNA sequence: TGTGCCAGCAGCTTAGAGTCCCTGGACAGGGCGGTGGCCAACGTCCTGACTTTC. Amino acid sequence: CASSLESLDRAVANVLTF.

The table lists this clonotype with many counts. The chain is built from TRBV29-1 and TRBJ1-4; the D is unclear. V lost 6 bases and J lost 0, with 17 bases in between. The germline V gene encodes CDR1 SQVTM and CDR2 ANQGSEA. The length of the CDR3 is 16 residues. The CDR3: CSVQRMDGATNEKLFF. The DNA for the CDR3 is TGCAGCGTGCAAAGAATGGACGGAGCAACTAATGAAAAACTGTTTTTT.

This clonotype showed up many times. J is TRBJ2-1 and V is TRBV30; D is ambiguous. Germline lookup yields CDR1 GTSNPN and CDR2 SVGIG (reference sequence). The CDR3 is 13 amino acids. Trimming pared 2 bases from V and 7 bases from J, leaving 12 bases between. This CDR3 reads CAWSSSSINEQFF. The CDR3 bases are TGTGCCTGGAGTTCAAGTAGTATAAATGAGCAGTTCTTC.

The chain employs TRBV6-5 and TRBJ1-2, with a weak D call TRBD1 (6 bases). Between the trimmed V and J ends, which lost 0 bases and 1 base, there was a span of 12 bases. Germline values: CDR1 MNHEY, CDR2 SVGAGI. This CDR3 is built from 16 residues. This CDR3 is CASSYSSGDINYGYTF. CDR3 coding DNA: TGTGCCAGCAGTTACTCGTCAGGGGACATTAACTATGGCTACACCTTC.

The chain links TRBV27 to TRBJ2-1; the D is unclear. The CDR3 is made up of 13 amino acids. V was shortened by 3 bases and J by 8 bases, with 11 bases between the two germline ends. Germline CDR1 is MNHEY and CDR2 is SMNVEV (reference sequence). CDR3 loop: CASSFPDRHEQFF. The CDR3 DNA reads TGTGCCAGCAGTTTCCCGGACCGGCATGAGCAGTTCTTC.

This clonotype was counted between two and nine times. The chain combines TRBV7-2 with TRBJ2-5, with 7 positions matching TRBD1. V lost 1 base and J lost 4; bases outside the gene matches: 6. This CDR3 contains 15 residues. CDR1 and CDR2 from the germline V gene are SGHTA and FQGNSA. DNA for the CDR3: TGTGCCAGCAGCTTAGGGGACAGCCTCGGAGAGACCCAGTACTTC. Translated: CASSLGDSLGETQYF.